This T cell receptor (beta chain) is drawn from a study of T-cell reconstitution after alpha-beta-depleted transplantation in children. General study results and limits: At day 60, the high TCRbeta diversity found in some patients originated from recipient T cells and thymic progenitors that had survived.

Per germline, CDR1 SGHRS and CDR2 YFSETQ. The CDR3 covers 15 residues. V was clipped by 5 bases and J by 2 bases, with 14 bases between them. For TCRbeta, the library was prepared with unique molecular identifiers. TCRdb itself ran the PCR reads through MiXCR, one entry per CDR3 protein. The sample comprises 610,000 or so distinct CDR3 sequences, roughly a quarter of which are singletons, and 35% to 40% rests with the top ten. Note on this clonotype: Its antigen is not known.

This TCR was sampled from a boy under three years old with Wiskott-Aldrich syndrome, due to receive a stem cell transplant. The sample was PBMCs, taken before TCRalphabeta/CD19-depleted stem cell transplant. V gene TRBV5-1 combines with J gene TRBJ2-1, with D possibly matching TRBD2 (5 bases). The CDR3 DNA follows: TGCGCCAGCAGTCCCACCTTCGGGACCTACAATGAGCAGTTCTTC. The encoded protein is CASSPTFGTYNEQFF.